This entry concerns a single T cell receptor (beta chain). Trimming cost V 8 bases and J 3 bases, with 14 bases left between them. Germline CDR1 and CDR2: SNHLY and FYNNEI. This CDR3 has 13 amino acids. These data come from a study of blood T cells in healthy people across ages. Aged roughly 6 to 100, donors were systemically healthy Caucasians from Russia. The study isolated at least 6.5 million PBMCs from each sample. RNA extraction gave at least 6 micrograms of total RNA per sample. Primed by a sample-barcoded 5' primer and a J-beta primer mix, a second PCR proceeded for about 6 to 11 cycles. TCRdb reprocessed the 5' RACE reads with MiXCR, giving one entry per CDR3 protein. The table lists about 830,000 distinct CDR3 sequences, approximately 65% of them singletons.

Source material: blood. This clonotype was obtained from a young man in good health. This chain connects TRBV2 to TRBJ2-7; D remains unclear. The CDR3 DNA reads as TGTGCCAGCGGAGAAAGGCAGCACTACGAGCAGTACTTC. Its translation: CASGERQHYEQYF.